This TCR beta chain was recovered during a study of regulatory T cells in long-lasting Graves disease (dated by TCRdb to about 2021). Regarding the research as a whole: Persistent Graves' disease meant more than 5 years of antithyroid drug treatment with TSH receptor autoantibodies that stayed positive. The study was conducted in China and was registered as a clinical trial. Persistent Graves' disease patients were compared with newly diagnosed Graves' disease patients by peripheral blood TCR sequencing and RNA sequencing. On average, persistent Graves' disease patients in the clinical cohort had been on antithyroid drugs for approximately ten years. A total of around 35 samples underwent TCR sequencing, from roughly 13 patients with persistent Graves' disease and roughly 20 patients with newly diagnosed Graves' disease. Overall study results and their limits: The small sample size was acknowledged by the authors as a limitation that may reduce accuracy. The study examined only peripheral blood because the primary lesion, thyroid tissue, could not be accessed. TRBV28, TRBJ1-2 and TRBJ2-5 were preferentially used in persistent disease, while TRBV20-1 and TRBJ2-1 were favored in newly diagnosed disease. Lower TCR Shannon entropy and fewer highly expanded clones were observed in persistent Graves' disease patients than in newly diagnosed patients, which suggested clonal expansion. Patients with persistent disease shared more public clonotypes (roughly 2,900) than newly diagnosed patients did (about 970). Sequencing and analysis were restricted to the TCR beta chain.

The method was multiplex PCR. The reads were generated on an Illumina HiSeq 4000. CDR3 regions were amplified by Arm-PCR with iRepertoire HTBI primers to construct TCR beta libraries. Before sequencing, the PCR products underwent gel purification. The original pipeline was this. Gene usage analysis of CDR3 amino acid clonotypes used the approximately 62 TRBV and 14 to 15 TRBJ segments found across samples. COPE and FqMerger were used to merge the filtered high-quality paired reads into contigs. BLAST was used to align contigs to IMGT TRBV, TRBD and TRBJ reference genes, with CDR3 defined following IMGT. Any clonotype with a frequency above 0.1% was classified as a highly expanded clone. Shannon entropy served as the measure of repertoire diversity, while the Gini coefficient captured V-J evenness. A clonotype was considered public if more than one individual shared it. TCRdb cleaned the public reads at Q25 with fastp, built clones with MiXCR and kept in-frame beta chains. Rows are combined by CDR3 protein, so each entry shows the most common genes and DNA. The authors' filters were not applied to this entry. The sample table contains roughly 450,000 distinct CDR3 sequences; only one count was recorded for roughly 20% of them. The ten largest clones add up to over 7.5% of the sample.

The sample's time point label is to be understood as: persistent/refractory GD, antithyroid drugs over 5 years with positive TRAb. RNA was extracted from PBMCs in TRIzol for both TCR sequencing and RNA sequencing. The diagnosis of Graves' disease followed American Thyroid Association guidelines. Patients for the study were recruited at an endocrinology department in Xi'an, China. From each patient, about 9.7 milliliters of peripheral blood was collected into an EDTA anticoagulant tube. Ficoll Paque Plus density gradient separation was used to isolate PBMCs, and no further T cell sorting was performed. An Agilent 2100 Bioanalyzer and agarose gel were used to check RNA quality, while a NanoDrop 2000 measured RNA concentration. V sheds 5 bases and J sheds 5 bases, leaving 18 bases between their ends. Based on the germline V gene, the CDR1 and CDR2 sequences are SGHVS and FQNEAQ. The CDR3 spans 15 residues, from the cysteine through the phenylalanine. Of the read, only the CDR3 DNA is kept; its 45 bases are in frame from base 1.

Of note for this clonotype: Its cognate antigen has yet to be identified. Nothing much larger sits one base from this clone, and base qualities are not available.

The sequenced sample was peripheral blood mononuclear cells (PBMCs), obtained when the disease was refractory, from a patient treated with antithyroid drugs. The clonotype originates from a female donor with Graves disease. Recombination connected TRBV7-8 to TRBJ2-5; no confident D gene assignment can be made. The nucleotide sequence is given as TGTGCCAGCAGCCTCGACACCAGACCCAGGGAGACCCAGTACTTC. Translated, it gives CASSLDTRPRETQYF. Supplemented by the reference TRBV7-8 and TRBJ2-5 proteins around the CDR3, the complete variable domain is GAGVSQSPRYKVAKRGQDVALRCDPISGHVSLFWYQQALGQGPEFLTYFQNEAQLDKSGLPSDRFFAERPEGSVSTLKIQRTQQEDSAVYLCASSLDTRPRETQYFGPGTRLLVL.